This T cell receptor beta chain comes out of a study of CD8 T cells in ankylosing spondylitis (dated by TCRdb to 2017 to 2019). Regarding the complete study: The study set out to find disease-linked TCR variants by profiling T cell receptor beta repertoires in ankylosing spondylitis patients and healthy donors. The full study cohort was made up of 25 ankylosing spondylitis patients and roughly 98 healthy donors. Peripheral blood samples were taken, and synovial fluid was additionally collected from ankylosing spondylitis patients.

The data were produced on an Illumina HiSeq 2500. Quantitative 5'-RACE with molecular barcodes was the method used to prepare the TCR beta libraries. Concerning the study's data processing: A new computational method, built on a probabilistic model of VDJ rearrangement, was used to identify disease-linked TCR variants. In-frame beta chains were kept once TCRdb had trimmed the public reads at Q25 with fastp and called clones with MiXCR. For every CDR3 protein sequence, its rows merge into one entry that carries the most common genes and DNA. TCRdb, rather than the study authors, made the V and J calls. Within this sample are under 850,000 distinct CDR3 sequences, with under 20% of them counted one time only. The ten most abundant clones make up under 20% of the sample. Details on this clonotype: Its specific antigen is unknown. The record has no base qualities; no much larger clone is one base away.

Points the paper makes about the study in general: The disease-linked clones had a CD8+ phenotype and were found at relatively low frequencies in peripheral blood. Some motif variants had previously been reported in the synovial fluid and blood of reactive arthritis patients, which suggests shared mechanisms of disease initiation. The disease-linked clones were reported to be significantly enriched in matched synovial fluid samples from ankylosing spondylitis patients. Blood from ankylosing spondylitis patients appeared to be characterized by a TCR beta motif made up of eight highly homologous amino acid variants.

The V and J ends are trimmed by 0 bases and 6 bases, leaving 8 bases between them. The CDR3 runs 13 amino acids, cysteine and phenylalanine included. The DNA shown is the 39-base CDR3, in frame from base 1. CDR1 and CDR2, looked up from the germline V gene, are SGHAT and FQNNGV. This TCR was sampled from a male donor with ankylosing spondylitis. The chain couples TRBV11-2 to TRBJ1-1, with the D gene too uncertain to name. The sample consisted of blood, either unsorted or a sorted T cell fraction (not recorded which). CDR3 sequence: CASSLDLTAEAFF. The DNA is as follows: TGTGCCAGCAGCTTAGATCTGACCGCTGAAGCTTTCTTT.